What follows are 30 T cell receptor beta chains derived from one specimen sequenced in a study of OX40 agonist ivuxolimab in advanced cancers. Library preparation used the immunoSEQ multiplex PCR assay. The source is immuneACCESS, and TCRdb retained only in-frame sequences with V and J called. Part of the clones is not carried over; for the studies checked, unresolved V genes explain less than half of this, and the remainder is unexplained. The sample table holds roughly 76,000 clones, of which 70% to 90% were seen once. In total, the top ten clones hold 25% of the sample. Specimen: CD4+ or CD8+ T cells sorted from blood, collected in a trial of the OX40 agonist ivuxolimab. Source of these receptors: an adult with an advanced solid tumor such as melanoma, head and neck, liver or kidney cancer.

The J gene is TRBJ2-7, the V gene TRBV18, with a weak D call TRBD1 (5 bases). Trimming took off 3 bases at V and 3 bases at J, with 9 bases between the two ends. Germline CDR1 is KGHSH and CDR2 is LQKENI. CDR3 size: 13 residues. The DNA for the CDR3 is TGTGCCAGCTCACCGCAACAGGACTACGAGCAGTACTTC. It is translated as CASSPQQDYEQYF.

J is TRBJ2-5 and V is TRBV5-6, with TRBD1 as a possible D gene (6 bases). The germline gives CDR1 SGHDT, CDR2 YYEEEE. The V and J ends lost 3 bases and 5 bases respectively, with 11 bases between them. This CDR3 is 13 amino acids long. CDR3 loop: CASSSRGWETQYF. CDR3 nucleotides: TGTGCCAGCAGCTCCAGGGGATGGGAGACCCAGTACTTC.

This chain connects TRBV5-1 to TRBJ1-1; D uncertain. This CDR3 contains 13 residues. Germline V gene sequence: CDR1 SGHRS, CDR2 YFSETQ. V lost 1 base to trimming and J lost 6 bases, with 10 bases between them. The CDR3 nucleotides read TGCGCCAGCAGCTTGATCCAGAATTCTGAAGCTTTCTTT. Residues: CASSLIQNSEAFF.

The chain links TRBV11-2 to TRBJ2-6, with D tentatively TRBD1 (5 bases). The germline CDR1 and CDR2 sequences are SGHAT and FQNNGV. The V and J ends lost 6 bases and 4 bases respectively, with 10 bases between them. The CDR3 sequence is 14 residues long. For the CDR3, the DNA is TGTGCCAGCAGTAGGGGTCCCGGGGCCAACGTCCTGACTTTC. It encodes CASSRGPGANVLTF.

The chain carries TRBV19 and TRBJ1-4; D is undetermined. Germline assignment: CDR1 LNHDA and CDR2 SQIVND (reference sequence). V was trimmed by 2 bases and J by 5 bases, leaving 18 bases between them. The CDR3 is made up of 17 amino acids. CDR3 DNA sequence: TGTGCCAGTAGTATACATCCCGGAGCAGGCCCCAATGAAAAACTGTTTTTT. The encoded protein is CASSIHPGAGPNEKLFF.

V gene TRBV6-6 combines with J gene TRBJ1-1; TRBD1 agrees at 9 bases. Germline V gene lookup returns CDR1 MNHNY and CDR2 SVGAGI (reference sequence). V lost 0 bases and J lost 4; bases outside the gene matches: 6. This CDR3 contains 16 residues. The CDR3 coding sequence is TGTGCCAGCAGTTACTCAGCGGGACAGGGCGGCACTGAAGCTTTCTTT. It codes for CASSYSAGQGGTEAFF.

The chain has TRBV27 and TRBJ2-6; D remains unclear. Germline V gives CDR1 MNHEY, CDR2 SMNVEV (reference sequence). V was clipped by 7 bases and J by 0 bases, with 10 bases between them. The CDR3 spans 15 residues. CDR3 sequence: CASTLWGSGANVLTF. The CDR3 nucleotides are TGTGCCAGCACCCTATGGGGCTCTGGGGCCAACGTCCTGACTTTC.

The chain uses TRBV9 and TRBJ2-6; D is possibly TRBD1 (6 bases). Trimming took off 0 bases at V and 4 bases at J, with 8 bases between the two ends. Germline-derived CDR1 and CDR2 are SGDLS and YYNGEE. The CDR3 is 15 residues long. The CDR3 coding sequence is TGTGCCAGCAGCGTAGGGACAGCCGGGGCCAACGTCCTGACTTTC. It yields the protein CASSVGTAGANVLTF.

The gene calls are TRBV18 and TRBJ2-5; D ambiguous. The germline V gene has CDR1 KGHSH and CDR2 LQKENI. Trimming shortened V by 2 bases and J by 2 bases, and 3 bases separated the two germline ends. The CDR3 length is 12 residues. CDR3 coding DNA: TGTGCCAGCTCACCAGAACAAGAGACCCAGTACTTC. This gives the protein CASSPEQETQYF.

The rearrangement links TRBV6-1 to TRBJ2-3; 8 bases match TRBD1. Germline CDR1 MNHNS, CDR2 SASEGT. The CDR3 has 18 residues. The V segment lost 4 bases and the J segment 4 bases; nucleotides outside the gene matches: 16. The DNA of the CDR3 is TGTGCCAGCAGTGTCCTCGTTAAGGGGTTACAGGGGGCAGATACGCAGTATTTT. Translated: CASSVLVKGLQGADTQYF.

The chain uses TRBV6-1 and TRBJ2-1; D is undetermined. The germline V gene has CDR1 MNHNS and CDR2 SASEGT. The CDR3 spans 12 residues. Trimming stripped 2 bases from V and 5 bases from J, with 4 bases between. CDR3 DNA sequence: TGTGCCAGCAGTGAATGGAACAATGAGCAGTTCTTC. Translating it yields CASSEWNNEQFF.

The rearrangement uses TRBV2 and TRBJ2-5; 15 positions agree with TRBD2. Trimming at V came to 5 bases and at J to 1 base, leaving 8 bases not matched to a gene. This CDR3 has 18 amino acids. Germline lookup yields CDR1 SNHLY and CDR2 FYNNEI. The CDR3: CASSKPGLAGGLQETQYF. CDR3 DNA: TGTGCCAGCAGTAAACCGGGACTAGCGGGGGGACTCCAAGAGACCCAGTACTTC.

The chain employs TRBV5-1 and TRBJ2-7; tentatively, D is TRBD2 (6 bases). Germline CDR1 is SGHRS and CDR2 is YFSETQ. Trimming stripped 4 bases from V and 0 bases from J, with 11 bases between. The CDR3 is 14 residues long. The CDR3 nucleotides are TGCGCCAGCAGCCGGGACGGGAGCTCCTACGAGCAGTACTTC. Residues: CASSRDGSSYEQYF.

CDR3 in amino acids: CASSLVLPGNSPLHF. The CDR3 DNA sequence: TGTGCCAGCAGTTTGGTACTTCCAGGGAATTCACCCCTCCACTTT. The chain couples TRBV6-5 to TRBJ1-6; a possible D gene is TRBD1 (5 bases). Trimming left V 4 bases short and J 7 bases short, with 14 bases between. CDR1 and CDR2 (germline): MNHEY, SVGAGI. This CDR3 comprises 15 residues.

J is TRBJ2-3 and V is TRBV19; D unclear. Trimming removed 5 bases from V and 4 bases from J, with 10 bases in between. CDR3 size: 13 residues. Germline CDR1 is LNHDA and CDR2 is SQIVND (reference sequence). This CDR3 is CASSDESSDTQYF. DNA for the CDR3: TGTGCCAGTAGTGACGAAAGCTCAGATACGCAGTATTTT. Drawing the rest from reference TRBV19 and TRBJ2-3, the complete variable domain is DGGITQSPKYLFRKEGQNVTLSCEQNLNHDAMYWYRQDPGQGLRLIYYSQIVNDFQKGDIAEGYSVSREKKESFPLTVTSAQKNPTAFYLCASSDESSDTQYFGPGTRLTVL.

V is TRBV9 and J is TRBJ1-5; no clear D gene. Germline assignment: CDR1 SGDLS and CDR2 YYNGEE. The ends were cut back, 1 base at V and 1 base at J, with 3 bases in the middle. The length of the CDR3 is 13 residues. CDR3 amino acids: CASSVSSNQPQHF. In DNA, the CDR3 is TGTGCCAGCAGCGTATCGAGCAATCAGCCCCAGCATTTT.

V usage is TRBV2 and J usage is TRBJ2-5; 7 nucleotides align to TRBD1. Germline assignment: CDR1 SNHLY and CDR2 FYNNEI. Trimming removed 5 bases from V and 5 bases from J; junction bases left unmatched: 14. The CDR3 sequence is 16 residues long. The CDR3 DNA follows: TGTGCCAGCAGTCCCGACAGGGACCTCCGGAGGGAGACCCAGTACTTC. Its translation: CASSPDRDLRRETQYF. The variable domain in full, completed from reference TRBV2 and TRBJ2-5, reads EPEVTQTPSHQVTQMGQEVILRCVPISNHLYFYWYRQILGQKVEFLVSFYNNEISEKSEIFDDQFSVERPDGSNFTLKIRSTKLEDSAMYFCASSPDRDLRRETQYFGPGTRLLVL.

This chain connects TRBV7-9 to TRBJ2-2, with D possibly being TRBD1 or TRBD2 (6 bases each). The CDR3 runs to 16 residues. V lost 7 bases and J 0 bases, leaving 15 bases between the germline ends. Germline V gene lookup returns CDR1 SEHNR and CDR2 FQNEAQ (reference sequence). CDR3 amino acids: CASTLPGAPNTGELFF. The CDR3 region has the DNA TGTGCCAGCACCCTTCCGGGGGCCCCGAACACCGGGGAGCTGTTTTTT.

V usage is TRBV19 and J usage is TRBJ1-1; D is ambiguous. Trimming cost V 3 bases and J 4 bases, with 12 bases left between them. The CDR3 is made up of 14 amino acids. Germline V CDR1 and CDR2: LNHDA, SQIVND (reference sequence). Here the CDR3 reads CASSILGLGTEAFF. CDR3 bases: TGTGCCAGTAGTATTCTGGGTTTGGGCACTGAAGCTTTCTTT.

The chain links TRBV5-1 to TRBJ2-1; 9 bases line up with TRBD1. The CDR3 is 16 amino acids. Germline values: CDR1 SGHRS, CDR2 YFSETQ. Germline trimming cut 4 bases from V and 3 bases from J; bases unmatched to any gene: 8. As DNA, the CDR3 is TGCGCCAGCAGCGGAGGGACAGGGAAAGTCTACAATGAGCAGTTCTTC. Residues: CASSGGTGKVYNEQFF.

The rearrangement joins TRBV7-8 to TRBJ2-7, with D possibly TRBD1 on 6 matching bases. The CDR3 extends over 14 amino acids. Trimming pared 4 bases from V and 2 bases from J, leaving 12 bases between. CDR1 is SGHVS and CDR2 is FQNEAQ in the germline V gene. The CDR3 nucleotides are TGTGCCAGCAGCTCTCCGGGACAAACCTACGAGCAGTACTTC. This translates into CASSSPGQTYEQYF.

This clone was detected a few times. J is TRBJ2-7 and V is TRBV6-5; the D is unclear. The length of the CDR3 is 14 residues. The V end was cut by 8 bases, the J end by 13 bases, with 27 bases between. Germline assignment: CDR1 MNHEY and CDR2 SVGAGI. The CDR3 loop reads CASGTSPLLVGLYF. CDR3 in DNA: TGTGCCAGCGGTACCTCCCCTCTCCTAGTCGGGCTTTACTTC.

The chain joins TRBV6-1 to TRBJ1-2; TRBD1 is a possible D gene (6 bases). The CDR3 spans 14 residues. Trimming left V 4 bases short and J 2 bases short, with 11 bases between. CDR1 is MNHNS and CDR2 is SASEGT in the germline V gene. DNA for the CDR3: TGTGCCAGCAGTGTTGGGGGCGCGAACTATGGCTACACCTTC. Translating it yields CASSVGGANYGYTF.

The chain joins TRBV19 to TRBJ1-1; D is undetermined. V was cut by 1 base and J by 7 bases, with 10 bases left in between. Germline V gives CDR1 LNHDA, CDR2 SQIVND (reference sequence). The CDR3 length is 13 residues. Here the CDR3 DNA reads TGTGCCAGTAGTATAGGCGGGATTGGTGAAGCTTTCTTT. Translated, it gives CASSIGGIGEAFF.

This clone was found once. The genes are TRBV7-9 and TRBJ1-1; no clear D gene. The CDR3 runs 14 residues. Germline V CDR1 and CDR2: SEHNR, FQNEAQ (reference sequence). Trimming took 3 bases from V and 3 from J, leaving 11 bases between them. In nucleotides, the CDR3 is TGTGCCAGCAGCTTCCGGGGTTTGGACACTGAAGCTTTCTTT. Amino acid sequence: CASSFRGLDTEAFF.

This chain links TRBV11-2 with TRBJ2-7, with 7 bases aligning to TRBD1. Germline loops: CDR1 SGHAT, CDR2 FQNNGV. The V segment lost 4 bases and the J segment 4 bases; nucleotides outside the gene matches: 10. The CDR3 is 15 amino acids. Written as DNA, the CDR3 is TGTGCCAGCAGCTCCGTACGGGACAGAATATACGAGCAGTACTTC. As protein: CASSSVRDRIYEQYF.

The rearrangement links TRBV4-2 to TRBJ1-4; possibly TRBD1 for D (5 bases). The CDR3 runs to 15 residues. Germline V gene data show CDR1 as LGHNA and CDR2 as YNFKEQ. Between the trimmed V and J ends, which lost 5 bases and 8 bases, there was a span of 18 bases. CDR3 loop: CASSLGRGAEEKLFF. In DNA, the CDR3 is TGTGCCAGCAGCTTGGGTCGGGGCGCGGAGGAAAAACTGTTTTTT.

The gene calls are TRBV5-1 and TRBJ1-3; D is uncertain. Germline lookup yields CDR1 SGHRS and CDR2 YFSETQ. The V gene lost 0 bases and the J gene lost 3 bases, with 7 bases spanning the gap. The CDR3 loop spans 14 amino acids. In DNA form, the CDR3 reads TGCGCCAGCAGCTTGGCAGGTTATGGAAACACCATATATTTT. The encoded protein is CASSLAGYGNTIYF.

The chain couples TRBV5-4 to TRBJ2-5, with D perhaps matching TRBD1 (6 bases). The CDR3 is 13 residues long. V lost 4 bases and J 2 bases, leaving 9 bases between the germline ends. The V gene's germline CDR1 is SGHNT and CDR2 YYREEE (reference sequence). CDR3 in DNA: TGTGCCAGCAGCCCGACAGGACAAGAGACCCAGTACTTC. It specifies CASSPTGQETQYF.

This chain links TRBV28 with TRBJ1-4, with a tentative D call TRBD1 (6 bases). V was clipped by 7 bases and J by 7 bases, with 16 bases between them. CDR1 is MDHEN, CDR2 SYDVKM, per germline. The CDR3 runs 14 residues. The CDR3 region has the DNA TGTGCCAGCACAGTATGGGGGCGAGGTGAAAAACTGTTTTTT. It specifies CASTVWGRGEKLFF.